Only a few counts were recorded for the clone carrying this T cell receptor (beta chain). Antigen unknown. Through a sample-barcoded 5' primer and a J-beta primer mix, a second PCR was run for roughly 7 to 12 cycles. Through a template-switch adaptor with 12 random nucleotides, each cDNA molecule received a tag. TCRdb fed the 5' RACE reads into MiXCR, producing one record per CDR3 protein. The table lists fewer than 800,000 distinct CDR3 sequences, around a quarter of them singletons. This sample is part of a study of blood T cells in healthy people across ages. General study points: As age increased, TCR beta diversity per million T cells fell in a roughly linear fashion. Naive CD4+ cells and diversity were both higher in long-lived donors than in aged donors.

The germline gives CDR1 ENHRY, CDR2 SYGVKD. The CDR3 is 15 amino acids. Trimming took 10 bases from V and 6 from J, leaving 22 bases between them. The sample was also linked to a second study, of T cells of mothers and their children. That source notes: From each mother came over 8 million TCR beta CDR3 reads, and from each child came about 3 million.

The rearrangement links TRBV10-3 to TRBJ2-1, with a tentative D call TRBD2 (6 bases). The source material was blood. The sequence was obtained from a boy aged 10-17 years in good health. The CDR3 loop is CASTPGWEAVNEQFF. As DNA, the CDR3 is TGTGCCAGCACTCCAGGGTGGGAGGCGGTCAATGAGCAGTTCTTC.